Presented here are 27 T cell receptor beta chains from one specimen sequenced in a study of blood T cell repertoires in COVID-19. Measured with immunoSEQ multiplex PCR; TCRdb has only the in-frame clones, and not every one. The sample gives 200,000 or so clones, about four fifths of which show up once; under 1.5% is in the top ten. The sequencing input was PBMCs or T cells enriched from blood (not recorded which). These receptors all stem from a woman aged 40 to 50 with acute COVID-19.

A single count supports this clone. This sequence joins TRBV10-3 and TRBJ2-2; no clear D gene. CDR1 ENHRY and CDR2 SYGVKD come from the germline V gene. Trimming removed 3 bases from V and 6 bases from J, with 5 bases in between. CDR3 length: 12 amino acids. CDR3 amino acids: CAISDTSGELFF. DNA of the CDR3: TGTGCCATCAGTGATACATCCGGGGAGCTGTTTTTT.

This clone has a handful of counts. The genes are TRBV14 and TRBJ2-7; D not resolved. The V end lost 4 bases, the J end lost 0 bases, and 7 bases lay between the germline ends. The CDR3 totals 13 residues. Per germline, CDR1 SGHDN and CDR2 FVKESK. The CDR3: CASSPGSSYEQYF. DNA of the CDR3: TGTGCCAGCAGCCCAGGTTCCTCCTACGAGCAGTACTTC.

This chain joins TRBV18 and TRBJ1-3; D perhaps matches TRBD1 (5 bases). CDR1 and CDR2 (germline): KGHSH, LQKENI. The germline V and J ends were trimmed by 3 bases and 8 bases, with 8 bases remaining between them. The CDR3 consists of 12 residues. The CDR3 nucleotides read TGTGCCAGCTCACCTCAAGGGGACACCATATATTTT. Translated: CASSPQGDTIYF.

The chain recombines TRBV2 with TRBJ1-2; 9 bases agree with TRBD1. With V trimmed by 4 bases and J by 4 bases, 7 bases remained unmatched. Germline V lookup: CDR1 SNHLY, CDR2 FYNNEI. This CDR3 has 15 residues. CDR3 sequence (DNA): TGTGCCAGCAGTGTACAGGGGGCGCCTAGCTATGGCTACACCTTC. This sequence encodes CASSVQGAPSYGYTF.

V is TRBV7-6 and J is TRBJ2-2; 8 positions agree with TRBD1. This CDR3 has 17 amino acids. Germline CDR1 and CDR2: SGHVS and FNYEAQ. V lost 2 bases and J lost 1; bases outside the gene matches: 6. This CDR3 is CASSLSAGGVNTGELFF. Here the CDR3 DNA reads TGTGCCAGCAGCTTATCGGCAGGGGGCGTGAACACCGGGGAGCTGTTTTTT.

This sequence joins TRBV2 and TRBJ2-7; TRBD1 matches 7 bases. Unmatched junction bases numbered 6, after V lost 7 bases and J lost 6 bases. Germline V gene sequence: CDR1 SNHLY, CDR2 FYNNEI. The CDR3 is made up of 12 amino acids. The CDR3 DNA reads TGTGCCAGCACCTTTCCAGGGGGCGAGCAGTACTTC. It codes for CASTFPGGEQYF.

This rearrangement joins TRBV7-9 to TRBJ2-7, with D maybe TRBD2 (6 bases). V was trimmed by 5 bases and J by 3 bases, leaving 14 bases between them. The CDR3 contains 14 residues. Germline-derived CDR1 and CDR2 are SEHNR and FQNEAQ (reference sequence). The CDR3 here is CASSLTGTLYEQYF. The CDR3 DNA reads as TGTGCCAGCAGCCTGACCGGGACTCTCTACGAGCAGTACTTC. The whole variable domain, filled in from reference TRBV7-9 and TRBJ2-7, reads DTGVSQNPRHKITKRGQNVTFRCDPISEHNRLYWYRQTLGQGPEFLTYFQNEAQLEKSRLLSDRFSAERPKGSFSTLEIQRTEQGDSAMYLCASSLTGTLYEQYFGPGTRLTVT.

The V gene is TRBV20-1, the J gene TRBJ2-1; the match to TRBD2 covers 7 bases. After removal of 0 bases from V and 14 bases from J, the junction contained 4 bases not matched to a gene. Germline V gene sequence: CDR1 DFQATT, CDR2 SNEGSKA (reference sequence). There are 11 residues in the CDR3. The CDR3, as DNA: TGCAGTGCTAGAGAAGGGCGGGAGAAGTTCTTC. Translated: CSAREGREKFF.

This clone was counted once. The chain joins TRBV2 to TRBJ1-2, with D possibly being TRBD1 (6 bases). Trimming shortened V by 4 bases and J by 3 bases, and 12 bases separated the two germline ends. This CDR3 is built from 14 residues. In germline, CDR1 is SNHLY, CDR2 FYNNEI. CDR3 sequence (DNA): TGTGCCAGCAGTGGACAGGTGCTTCACTATGGCTACACCTTC. Protein product: CASSGQVLHYGYTF.

V and J are TRBV7-9 and TRBJ1-1; 7 nucleotides align to TRBD1. The CDR3 is 18 residues long. Germline CDR1 is SEHNR and CDR2 is FQNEAQ (reference sequence). The J segment lost 7 bases and the V segment lost 4 bases, leaving 21 bases of the junction unmatched. The CDR3 here is CASSSPTGRTLLSFEAFF. CDR3 coding DNA: TGTGCCAGCAGCTCTCCGACAGGGAGAACTCTATTGTCCTTTGAAGCTTTCTTT.

The rearrangement uses TRBV2 and TRBJ2-1; D might be TRBD1 (7 bases). V was clipped by 10 bases and J by 2 bases, with 18 bases between them. Per germline, CDR1 SNHLY and CDR2 FYNNEI. The CDR3 has 15 residues. The DNA for the CDR3 is TGTGCCACCGATAGGGGGCGGGAAACCTACAATGAGCAGTTCTTC. Translating gives CATDRGRETYNEQFF.

The chain recombines TRBV3-1 (or the pseudogene TRBV3-2) with TRBJ1-3; 9 bases are a match to TRBD1. V lost 1 base to trimming and J lost 0 bases; unmatched junction nucleotides: 4. Germline V gene data show CDR1 as LGHDT and CDR2 as YNNKEL (reference sequence). The CDR3 extends over 17 amino acids. The CDR3 region has the DNA TGTGCCAGCAGCCAAGGTACAGGGGGCATCTCTGGAAACACCATATATTTT. As protein: CASSQGTGGISGNTIYF.

The chain carries TRBV7-2 and TRBJ1-2; D is perhaps TRBD1 (6 bases). The CDR3 contains 14 residues. The germline V and J ends were trimmed by 1 base and 6 bases, with 12 bases remaining between them. CDR1 is SGHTA and CDR2 is FQGNSA in the germline V gene. The CDR3 bases are TGTGCCAGCAGCTTAGTCTTACAGGGAGATGGCTACACCTTC. This codes for CASSLVLQGDGYTF. The full variable domain, in which reference TRBV7-2 and TRBJ1-2 provide the parts outside the CDR3, is GAGVSQSPSNKVTEKGKDVELRCDPISGHTALYWYRQSLGQGLEFLIYFQGNSAPDKSGLPSDRFSAERTGGSVSTLTIQRTQQEDSAVYLCASSLVLQGDGYTFGSGTRLTVV.

V is TRBV6-5 and J is TRBJ1-6; 7 positions agree with TRBD1. Losses at the gene ends were 2 bases for V and 7 bases for J; bases not matched to a gene: 5. CDR1 is MNHEY and CDR2 is SVGAGI in the germline V gene. This CDR3 has 15 residues. CDR3 nucleotides: TGTGCCAGCAGTTACGGGACCAGGGGGAATTCACCCCTCCACTTT. It is translated as CASSYGTRGNSPLHF.

This sequence joins TRBV11-1 and TRBJ2-3; D possibly corresponds to TRBD1 (5 bases). Trimming stripped 5 bases from V and 2 bases from J, with 14 bases between. Germline lookup yields CDR1 SGHAT and CDR2 FQDESV (reference sequence). CDR3 length: 15 residues. The CDR3 is CASSPQGVYTDTQYF. CDR3 in DNA: TGTGCCAGCAGCCCCCAGGGCGTTTACACAGATACGCAGTATTTT.

This clone was seen a single time. The rearrangement joins TRBV19 to TRBJ2-1; TRBD2 is a possible D gene (6 bases). Trimming pared 7 bases from V and 1 base from J, leaving 14 bases between. The germline V gene encodes CDR1 LNHDA and CDR2 SQIVND (reference sequence). The CDR3 is 15 amino acids. The CDR3 sequence is CASKGRRGSYNEQFF. CDR3 bases: TGTGCCAGTAAGGGGAGACGGGGGTCCTACAATGAGCAGTTCTTC.

This clone came up many times. V usage is TRBV5-4 and J usage is TRBJ1-2; D gene uncertain. Trimming took off 5 bases at V and 6 bases at J, with 17 bases between the two ends. Germline V CDR1 and CDR2: SGHNT, YYREEE (reference sequence). The CDR3 totals 14 residues. The CDR3 protein is CASSPSSGVNGYTF. The CDR3 DNA is TGTGCCAGCAGTCCTTCTTCAGGCGTGAATGGCTACACCTTC.

The rearrangement links TRBV10-3 to TRBJ1-1; D is ambiguous. This CDR3 spans 14 amino acids. V shed 5 bases and J shed 8 bases, with 18 bases lying between them. The germline gives CDR1 ENHRY, CDR2 SYGVKD. This CDR3 is CAISPSVSNREAFF. The CDR3 bases are TGTGCCATCAGTCCCTCGGTCTCCAATCGCGAAGCTTTCTTT.

The chain combines TRBV27 with TRBJ1-1, with 8 bases identical to TRBD1. From germline, CDR1 is MNHEY and CDR2 SMNVEV (reference sequence). Unmatched junction bases numbered 7, after V lost 5 bases and J lost 8 bases. The length of the CDR3 is 13 residues. CDR3 DNA sequence: TGTGCCAGCAGTCTAGGGACAGGTACCGAAGCTTTCTTT. It specifies CASSLGTGTEAFF.

The CDR3, as DNA: TGTGCCAGCAGCTTCGGTGGGGGCGCCGTAGATGGCTACACCTTC. It yields the protein CASSFGGGAVDGYTF. The V gene is TRBV7-9, the J gene TRBJ1-2, with D possibly TRBD1 on 6 matching bases. Germline values: CDR1 SEHNR, CDR2 FQNEAQ (reference sequence). Trimming pared 3 bases from V and 6 bases from J, leaving 17 bases between. There are 15 residues in the CDR3.

The chain employs TRBV27 and TRBJ1-4; D might be TRBD1 (6 bases). CDR3 length: 15 residues. Trimming took off 8 bases at V and 8 bases at J, with 21 bases between the two ends. Germline V CDR1 and CDR2: MNHEY, SMNVEV (reference sequence). This CDR3 reads CASASFAGVGEKLFF. CDR3 DNA: TGTGCCAGCGCGTCCTTCGCAGGGGTGGGGGAAAAACTGTTTTTT.

J is TRBJ1-1 and V is TRBV20-1; D unresolved. The ends were cut back, 6 bases at V and 3 bases at J, with 5 bases in the middle. The germline gives CDR1 DFQATT, CDR2 SNEGSKA (reference sequence). The CDR3 loop spans 10 amino acids. This CDR3 reads CSALDTEAFF. CDR3 DNA: TGCAGTGCCCTAGACACTGAAGCTTTCTTT.

This chain connects TRBV7-9 to TRBJ1-2; D ambiguous. The germline gives CDR1 SEHNR, CDR2 FQNEAQ (reference sequence). Trimming cost V 1 base and J 4 bases, with 7 bases left between them. The CDR3 runs to 13 residues. This CDR3 is CASSLGGGYGYTF. The CDR3 DNA sequence: TGTGCCAGCAGCTTAGGCGGCGGCTATGGCTACACCTTC.

In nucleotides, the CDR3 is TGTGCCTGGAGGGGGCAGGGACTAGCGGGAGAGGGTGAGCAGTACTTC. Its protein product is CAWRGQGLAGEGEQYF. The chain links TRBV30 to TRBJ2-7; 14 nucleotides match TRBD2. The CDR3 has 16 amino acids. The V segment lost 3 bases and the J segment 7 bases; nucleotides outside the gene matches: 11. Germline V lookup: CDR1 GTSNPN, CDR2 SVGIG (reference sequence).

This clone was detected a few times. The chain has TRBV19 and TRBJ2-3; the D gene is possibly TRBD2 (6 bases). The V gene's germline CDR1 is LNHDA and CDR2 SQIVND (reference sequence). The germline V and J ends were trimmed by 3 bases and 0 bases, with 16 bases remaining between them. The CDR3 consists of 17 residues. The DNA of the CDR3 is TGTGCCAGTAGTATCGACCCCACTAGCCCAAGCACAGATACGCAGTATTTT. Translating it yields CASSIDPTSPSTDTQYF.

The chain carries TRBV3-1 (or the pseudogene TRBV3-2) and TRBJ2-3; D unresolved. Germline V gene data show CDR1 as LGHDT and CDR2 as YNNKEL (reference sequence). Trimming took 1 base from V and 5 from J, leaving 7 bases between them. The CDR3 spans 13 residues. The chain's CDR3 is CASSQVFLDTQYF. For the CDR3, the DNA is TGTGCCAGCAGCCAAGTATTTTTAGATACGCAGTATTTT.

V gene TRBV4-2 combines with J gene TRBJ1-6, with 7 bases fitting TRBD1. V lost 2 bases and J lost 7; bases outside the gene matches: 5. The CDR3 contains 15 residues. Germline V gene data show CDR1 as LGHNA and CDR2 as YNFKEQ. CDR3 sequence: CASSQRPRGNSPLHF. CDR3 in DNA: TGTGCCAGCAGCCAAAGACCCAGGGGGAATTCACCCCTCCACTTT.